A single sample gave rise to the 17 T cell receptor beta chains below, sequenced in a study of CXCR3-negative and CXCR3-positive naive CD8 T cells (dated by TCRdb to between 2017 and 2020). For sequencing, a NextSeq 550 was employed. The Human TCR Profiling Kit (MiLaboratory) was used to prepare UMI-labeled 5' RACE TRB cDNA libraries. Once TCRdb had reprocessed the reads, it stored one entry per CDR3 protein sequence and supplied no DNA. The sample table includes tens of thousands of distinct CDR3 sequences. The ten largest make up 20% to 25% of the sample. Material: memory CD8+ T cells from blood. In light of the paper, this sample's cell subset or site label describes: conventional CD8+ memory T cells (TMEM), sorted as controls. Receptors originate from a human donor in good health. Some clones in this sample may be carry-over from other donors' samples.

The gene calls are TRBV6-4 and TRBJ2-1; absent DNA, TCRdb's TRBD2 call cannot be checked. In germline, CDR1 is MRHNA, CDR2 SNTAGT. The CDR3 loop spans 19 amino acids. The chain's CDR3 is CASSEMGTSGGAPYNEQFF.

The chain uses TRBV9 and TRBJ2-1; TCRdb's D call of TRBD2 is untestable without DNA. Per germline, CDR1 SGDLS and CDR2 YYNGEE. The CDR3 consists of 14 residues. CDR3 in amino acids: CASSVTGTNNEQFF.

V usage is TRBV15 and J usage is TRBJ1-2. Per germline, CDR1 LNHNV and CDR2 YYDKDF (reference sequence). This CDR3 is 16 amino acids long. The chain's CDR3 is CATSTRTAGADYGYTF. Variable domain in full (rest from reference TRBV15 and TRBJ1-2): DAMVIQNPRYQVTQFGKPVTLSCSQTLNHNVMYWYQQKSSQAPKLLFHYYDKDFNNEADTPDNFQSRRPNTSFCFLDIRSPGLGDTAMYLCATSTRTAGADYGYTFGSGTRLTVV.

This chain links TRBV7-9 with TRBJ2-7; TCRdb proposes TRBD1, but this gene call is untestable without DNA. The CDR3 consists of 12 residues. CDR1 and CDR2 from the germline V gene are SEHNR and FQNEAQ (reference sequence). The CDR3 sequence is CASSSTGVEQYF.

The chain has TRBV7-2 and TRBJ2-7; the TCRdb call, TRBD2, lacks DNA for checking. Germline-derived CDR1 and CDR2 are SGHTA and FQGNSA. The CDR3 length is 14 residues. CDR3 residues: CASSFGGVTYEQYF.

The chain combines TRBV27 with TRBJ2-1; TCRdb picks TRBD2, but there is no DNA to check that call. CDR1 is MNHEY, CDR2 SMNVEV, per germline (reference sequence). The CDR3 totals 14 residues. CDR3 region: CASSFGRVYNEQFF.

The rearrangement uses TRBV4-1 and TRBJ2-1; the D call from TCRdb, TRBD2, cannot be confirmed without DNA. CDR1 and CDR2 from the germline V gene are MGHRA and YSYEKL. The length of the CDR3 is 18 residues. CDR3 residues: CASSQGSGGAWSYNEQFF.

The chain joins TRBV4-3 to TRBJ2-4; the TCRdb D gene call, TRBD2, has no DNA to confirm it. CDR3 length: 18 amino acids. Germline lookup yields CDR1 LGHNA and CDR2 YSLEER. The CDR3 loop reads CASSQDHFESGGITIQYF.

The chain has TRBV4-3 and TRBJ2-1; the D gene TCRdb calls, TRBD2, cannot be checked with no DNA. There are 13 residues in the CDR3. Germline V gene sequence: CDR1 LGHNA, CDR2 YSLEER. The CDR3 sequence is CASSQETAGEQFF.

The genes are TRBV6-6 and TRBJ2-1. Germline V gives CDR1 MNHNY, CDR2 SVGAGI (reference sequence). CDR3 length: 14 residues. The CDR3: CASIRLTQGNEQFF.

This chain uses TRBV28 with TRBJ2-5. Germline V CDR1 and CDR2: MDHEN, SYDVKM. The CDR3 has 14 residues. This CDR3 reads CASSPQGYQETQYF. The entire variable domain, with the rest obtained from reference TRBV28 and TRBJ2-5, is as follows: DVKVTQSSRYLVKRTGEKVFLECVQDMDHENMFWYRQDPGLGLRLIYFSYDVKMKEKGDIPEGYSVSREKKERFSLILESASTNQTSMYLCASSPQGYQETQYFGPGTRLLVL.

The chain carries TRBV4-3 and TRBJ2-7. The length of the CDR3 is 14 residues. Germline assignment: CDR1 LGHNA and CDR2 YSLEER. Here the CDR3 reads CASSLGRGSYEQYF.

This chain links TRBV12-3 or TRBV12-4 with TRBJ2-7; TCRdb's D call, TRBD1, is unchecked because there is no DNA. The CDR3 extends over 13 amino acids. The CDR3 here is CASSPTGFNEQYF.

The chain carries TRBV7-9 and TRBJ2-7; the TRBD1 assignment by TCRdb is unverifiable without DNA. CDR3 length: 13 residues. Germline CDR1 SEHNR, CDR2 FQNEAQ (reference sequence). The CDR3 is CASSLAQGYEQYF.

This sequence joins TRBV6-4 and TRBJ2-1; TCRdb calls TRBD2, which cannot be checked without DNA. The CDR3 length is 15 residues. CDR1 MRHNA and CDR2 SNTAGT come from the germline V gene. CDR3: CASSDYHEGGNEQFF.

The chain is built from TRBV6-4 and TRBJ2-1; TCRdb proposes TRBD1, but this gene call is untestable without DNA. The CDR3 has 14 amino acids. Germline CDR1 and CDR2: MRHNA and SNTAGT. CDR3 sequence reads: CASSRTGEGNEQFF.

The V and J genes are TRBV12-3 or TRBV12-4 and TRBJ2-5; TCRdb designates TRBD1, a call that cannot be tested without DNA. This CDR3 has 12 amino acids. The chain's CDR3 is CASSSTGVPQYF.